This is a list of T cell receptor beta chains from one sample in a study of CD8+ T cells in alopecia areata. This table comes from immunoSEQ multiplex PCR, and its TCRdb copy is limited to in-frame clones, with some not included. The sample records around 120,000 clones, 55% to 80% being singletons. The sample was CD4+ T cells sorted from blood. These receptors were obtained from a human donor in good health. The CDR3 runs from the conserved cysteine through the conserved F or W. D genes are given only for firm matches. Clone size appears in some rows only: once, few, many, or a class for an expanded clone.

v_gene,j_gene,abundance,d_gene,CDR3aa,CDR3nt
TRBV6-5,TRBJ1-6,.,TRBD1,CASRVSTGGSPLHF,TGTGCCAGCAGGGTCTCGACAGGGGGCTCACCCCTCCACTTT
TRBV7-2,TRBJ2-7,.,.,CASSTTGTAATYEQYF,TGTGCCAGCAGCACTACTGGGACGGCGGCTACCTACGAGCAGTACTTC
TRBV5-5,TRBJ1-5,few,TRBD1,CASSLAVTGGHQPQHF,TGTGCCAGCAGCTTGGCCGTTACAGGGGGGCATCAGCCCCAGCATTTT
TRBV7-8,TRBJ1-1,.,.,CATGTSAVGAFF,TGTGCCACCGGGACTTCTGCAGTGGGAGCTTTCTTT
TRBV4-1,TRBJ1-5,.,.,CASSQGNRGSPSNQPQHF,TGCGCCAGCAGCCAAGGTAATCGAGGGTCCCCTAGCAATCAGCCCCAGCATTTT
TRBV18,TRBJ1-1,.,TRBD1,CASSRPTGEEAFF,TGTGCCAGCTCACGACCAACAGGGGAAGAAGCTTTCTTT
TRBV7-2,TRBJ2-7,.,.,CASGRGYEQYF,TGTGCCAGCGGTAGGGGTTACGAGCAGTACTTC
TRBV7-2,TRBJ2-2,few,.,CATPRSRDRLNTGELFF,TGTGCCACCCCCCGAAGTCGGGACCGACTTAACACCGGGGAGCTGTTTTTT
TRBV18,TRBJ1-2,.,.,CASSPPSRSPLSGGYGYTF,TGTGCCAGCTCACCACCGTCGAGATCCCCCCTGTCGGGGGGCTATGGCTACACCTTC
TRBV30,TRBJ1-2,.,.,CAWSGAPGEANYGYTF,TGTGCCTGGAGTGGGGCCCCAGGGGAAGCTAACTATGGCTACACCTTC
TRBV4-1,TRBJ2-7,.,.,CASSQDTRDYEQYF,TGCGCCAGCAGCCAAGATACCAGGGACTACGAGCAGTACTTC
TRBV9,TRBJ1-2,.,.,CASRRQSDGYTF,TGTGCCAGCCGCCGGCAATCCGATGGCTACACCTTC
TRBV30,TRBJ2-7,.,.,CACSRSQGVNEQYF,TGTGCCTGTTCACGTTCACAGGGCGTAAACGAGCAGTACTTC
TRBV12-5,TRBJ1-5,medium-sized,.,CASGWGIPNQPQHF,TGTGCTAGTGGTTGGGGCATCCCGAATCAGCCCCAGCATTTT
TRBV30,TRBJ2-5,.,.,CAWSAGQGPETQYF,TGTGCCTGGAGTGCGGGGCAGGGCCCGGAGACCCAGTACTTC
TRBV29-1,TRBJ2-3,few,.,CSVVVGSTDTQYF,TGCAGCGTTGTGGTCGGGAGCACAGATACGCAGTATTTT
TRBV5-1,TRBJ1-2,.,.,CASSLEPEYGYTF,TGCGCCAGCAGCTTGGAGCCCGAGTATGGCTACACCTTC